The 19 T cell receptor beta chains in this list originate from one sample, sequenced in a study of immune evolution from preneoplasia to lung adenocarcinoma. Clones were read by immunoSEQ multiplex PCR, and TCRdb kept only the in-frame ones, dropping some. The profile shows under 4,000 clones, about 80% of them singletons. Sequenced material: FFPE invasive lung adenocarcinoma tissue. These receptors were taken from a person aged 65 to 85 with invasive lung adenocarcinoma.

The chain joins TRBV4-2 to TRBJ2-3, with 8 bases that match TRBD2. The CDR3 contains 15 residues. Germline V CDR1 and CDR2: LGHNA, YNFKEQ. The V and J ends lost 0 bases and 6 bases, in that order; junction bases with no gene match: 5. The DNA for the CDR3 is TGTGCCAGCAGCCAAGAAGGGACTAGTGGCGATACGCAGTATTTT. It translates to CASSQEGTSGDTQYF.

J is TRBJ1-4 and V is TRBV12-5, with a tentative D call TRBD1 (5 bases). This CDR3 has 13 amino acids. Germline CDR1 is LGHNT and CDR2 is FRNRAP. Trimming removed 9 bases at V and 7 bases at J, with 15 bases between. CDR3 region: CASGVGGSEKLFF. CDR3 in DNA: TGTGCTAGCGGGGTTGGGGGATCTGAAAAACTGTTTTTT.

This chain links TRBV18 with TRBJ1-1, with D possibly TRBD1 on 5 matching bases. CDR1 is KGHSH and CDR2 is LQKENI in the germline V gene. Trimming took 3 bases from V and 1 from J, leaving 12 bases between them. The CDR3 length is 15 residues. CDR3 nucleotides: TGTGCCAGCTCACCCAGGTGGGGGGGGAACACTGAAGCTTTCTTT. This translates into CASSPRWGGNTEAFF.

CDR3 in DNA: TGTGCCTGGAGGACCTGGGGATCGGCTAACTATGGCTACACCTTC. Translation: CAWRTWGSANYGYTF. The chain links TRBV30 to TRBJ1-2; D not resolved. The CDR3 extends over 15 amino acids. CDR1 and CDR2 (germline): GTSNPN, SVGIG (reference sequence). V was trimmed by 3 bases and J by 0 bases, leaving 14 bases between them.

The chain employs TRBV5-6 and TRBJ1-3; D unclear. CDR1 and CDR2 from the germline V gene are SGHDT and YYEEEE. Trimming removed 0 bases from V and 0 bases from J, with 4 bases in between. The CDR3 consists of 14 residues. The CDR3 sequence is CASSLVGSGNTIYF. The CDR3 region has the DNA TGTGCCAGCAGCTTGGTTGGCTCTGGAAACACCATATATTTT. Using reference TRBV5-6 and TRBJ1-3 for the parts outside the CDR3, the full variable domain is DAGVTQSPTHLIKTRGQQVTLRCSPKSGHDTVSWYQQALGQGPQFIFQYYEEEERQRGNFPDRFSGHQFPNYSSELNVNALLLGDSALYLCASSLVGSGNTIYFGEGSWLTVV.

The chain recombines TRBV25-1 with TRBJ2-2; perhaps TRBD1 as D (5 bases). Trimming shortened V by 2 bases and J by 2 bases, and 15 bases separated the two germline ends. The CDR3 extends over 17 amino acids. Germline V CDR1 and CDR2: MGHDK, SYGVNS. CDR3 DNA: TGTGCCAGCAGTGAAAGGGCATGGGGCGGAAACACCGGGGAGCTGTTTTTT. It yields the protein CASSERAWGGNTGELFF. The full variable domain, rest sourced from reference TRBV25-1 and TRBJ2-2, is EADIYQTPRYLVIGTGKKITLECSQTMGHDKMYWYQQDPGMELHLIHYSYGVNSTEKGDLSSESTVSRIRTEHFPLTLESARPSHTSQYLCASSERAWGGNTGELFFGEGSRLTVL.

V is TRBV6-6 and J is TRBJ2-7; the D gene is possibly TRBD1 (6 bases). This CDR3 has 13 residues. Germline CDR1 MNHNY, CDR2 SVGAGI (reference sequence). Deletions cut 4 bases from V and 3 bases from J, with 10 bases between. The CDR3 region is CASSSQGGYEQYF. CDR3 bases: TGTGCCAGCAGTTCACAGGGTGGCTACGAGCAGTACTTC.

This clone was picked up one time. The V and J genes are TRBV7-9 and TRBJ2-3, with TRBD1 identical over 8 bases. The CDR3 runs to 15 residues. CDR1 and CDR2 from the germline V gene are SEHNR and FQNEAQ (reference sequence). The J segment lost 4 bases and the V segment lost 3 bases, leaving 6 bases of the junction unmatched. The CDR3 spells CASSLLTGVPDTQYF. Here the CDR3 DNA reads TGTGCCAGCAGCTTGTTGACAGGGGTCCCAGATACGCAGTATTTT.

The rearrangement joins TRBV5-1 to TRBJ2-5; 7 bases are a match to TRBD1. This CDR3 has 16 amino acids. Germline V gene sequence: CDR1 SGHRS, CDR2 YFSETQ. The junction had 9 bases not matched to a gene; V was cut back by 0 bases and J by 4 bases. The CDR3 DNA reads TGCGCCAGCAGCTTGGTATCCACAGGGGCGGCAGAGACCCAGTACTTC. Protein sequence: CASSLVSTGAAETQYF.

In nucleotides, the CDR3 is TGTGCCAGCAGTCCCCGCCCCAGTCACACTGAAGCTTTCTTT. Its translation: CASSPRPSHTEAFF. This sequence joins TRBV28 and TRBJ1-1, with no clear D. The V end lost 5 bases, the J end lost 3 bases, and 13 bases lay between the germline ends. The CDR3 runs 14 residues. The germline V gene encodes CDR1 MDHEN and CDR2 SYDVKM.

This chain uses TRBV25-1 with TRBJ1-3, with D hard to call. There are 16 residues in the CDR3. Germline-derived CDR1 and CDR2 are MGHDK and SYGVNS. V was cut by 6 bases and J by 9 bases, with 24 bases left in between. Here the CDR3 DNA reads TGTGCCAGCAGCCCATCCACCGGGCCTCATTCCCGCACCATATATTTT. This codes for CASSPSTGPHSRTIYF.

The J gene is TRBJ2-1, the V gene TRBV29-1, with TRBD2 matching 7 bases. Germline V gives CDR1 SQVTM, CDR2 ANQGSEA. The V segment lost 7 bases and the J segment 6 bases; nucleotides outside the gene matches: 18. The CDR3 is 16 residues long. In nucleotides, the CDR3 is TGCAGCGCATCGACTAGCTCGGGGCTACAAGGCAATGAGCAGTTCTTC. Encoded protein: CSASTSSGLQGNEQFF.

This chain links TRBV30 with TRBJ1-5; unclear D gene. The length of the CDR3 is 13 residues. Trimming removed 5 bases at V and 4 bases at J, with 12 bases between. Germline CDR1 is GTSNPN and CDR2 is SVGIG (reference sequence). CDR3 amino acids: CAWHQTLNQPQHF. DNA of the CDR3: TGTGCCTGGCACCAGACACTGAATCAGCCCCAGCATTTT. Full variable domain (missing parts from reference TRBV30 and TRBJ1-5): SQTIHQWPATLVQPVGSPLSLECTVEGTSNPNLYWYRQAAGRGLQLLFYSVGIGQISSEVPQNLSASRPQDRQFILSSKKLLLSDSGFYLCAWHQTLNQPQHFGDGTRLSIL.

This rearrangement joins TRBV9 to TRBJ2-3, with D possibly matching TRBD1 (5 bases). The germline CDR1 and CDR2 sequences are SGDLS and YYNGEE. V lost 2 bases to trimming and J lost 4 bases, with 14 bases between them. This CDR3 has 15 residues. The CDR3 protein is CASSVGGASADTQYF. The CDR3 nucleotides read TGTGCCAGCAGCGTGGGTGGGGCCTCGGCAGATACGCAGTATTTT. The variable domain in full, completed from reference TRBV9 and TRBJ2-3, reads DSGVTQTPKHLITATGQRVTLRCSPRSGDLSVYWYQQSLDQGLQFLIQYYNGEERAKGNILERFSAQQFPDLHSELNLSSLELGDSALYFCASSVGGASADTQYFGPGTRLTVL.

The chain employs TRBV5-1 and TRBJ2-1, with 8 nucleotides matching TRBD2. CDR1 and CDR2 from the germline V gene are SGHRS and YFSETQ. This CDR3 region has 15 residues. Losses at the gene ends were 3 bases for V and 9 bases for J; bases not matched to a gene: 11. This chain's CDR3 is CASSSANSGIGEQFF. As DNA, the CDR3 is TGCGCCAGCAGCTCCGCGAATAGCGGGATTGGTGAGCAGTTCTTC.

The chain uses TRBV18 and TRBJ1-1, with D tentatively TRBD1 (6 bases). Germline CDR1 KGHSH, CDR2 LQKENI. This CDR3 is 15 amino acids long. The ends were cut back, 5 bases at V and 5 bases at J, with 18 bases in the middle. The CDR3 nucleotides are TGTGCCAGCTCATCGGCGACAGGATTGGTGACTGAAGCTTTCTTT. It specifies CASSSATGLVTEAFF.

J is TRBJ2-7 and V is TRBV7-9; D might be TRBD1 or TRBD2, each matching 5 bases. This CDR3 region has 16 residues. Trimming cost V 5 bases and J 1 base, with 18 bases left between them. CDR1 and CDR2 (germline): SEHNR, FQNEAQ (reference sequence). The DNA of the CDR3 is TGTGCCAGCAGCCCCGGTTACGGGACGGATTCCTACGAGCAGTACTTC. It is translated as CASSPGYGTDSYEQYF.

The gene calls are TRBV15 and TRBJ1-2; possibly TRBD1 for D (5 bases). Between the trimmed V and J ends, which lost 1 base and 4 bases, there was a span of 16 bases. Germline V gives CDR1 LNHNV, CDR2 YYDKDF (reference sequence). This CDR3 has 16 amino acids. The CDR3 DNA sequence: TGTGCCACCAGCAGAGCCGACAGACCCGAACTCTATGGCTACACCTTC. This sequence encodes CATSRADRPELYGYTF.

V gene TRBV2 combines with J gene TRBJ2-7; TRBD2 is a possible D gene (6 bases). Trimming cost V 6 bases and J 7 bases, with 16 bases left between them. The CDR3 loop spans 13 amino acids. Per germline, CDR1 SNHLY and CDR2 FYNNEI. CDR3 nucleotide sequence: TGTGCCAGCAGGCGGGACTCCCAAGGGGAGCAGTACTTC. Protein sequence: CASRRDSQGEQYF.